This TCR beta chain was retrieved from a study of T cell repertoires in cytomegalovirus infection. Study-wide points: Identification of carriers of CMV plus the relevant HLA was performed using cumulative public TCR beta family frequency.

The V and J ends lost 4 bases and 8 bases respectively, with 20 bases between them. Germline CDR1 reads MNHEY; CDR2 reads SMNVEV (reference sequence). This CDR3 has 15 residues. TCRdb analysed the reads with MiXCR anew, one entry per CDR3 protein. Of some 400,000 distinct CDR3 sequences listed, approximately 32% are singletons. This clonotype has at least ten counts. As yet, its antigen is unknown. The source of this sequence is a human donor in good health (CMV status not recorded). Some clones in this sample may be carry-over from other donors' samples. The chain couples TRBV27 to TRBJ1-2, with D uncertain. Source material: PBMCs. The CDR3 protein is CASSSLPGTMEGYTF. The CDR3 coding sequence is TGTGCCAGCAGTTCCCTCCCGGGAACTATGGAAGGCTACACCTTC.